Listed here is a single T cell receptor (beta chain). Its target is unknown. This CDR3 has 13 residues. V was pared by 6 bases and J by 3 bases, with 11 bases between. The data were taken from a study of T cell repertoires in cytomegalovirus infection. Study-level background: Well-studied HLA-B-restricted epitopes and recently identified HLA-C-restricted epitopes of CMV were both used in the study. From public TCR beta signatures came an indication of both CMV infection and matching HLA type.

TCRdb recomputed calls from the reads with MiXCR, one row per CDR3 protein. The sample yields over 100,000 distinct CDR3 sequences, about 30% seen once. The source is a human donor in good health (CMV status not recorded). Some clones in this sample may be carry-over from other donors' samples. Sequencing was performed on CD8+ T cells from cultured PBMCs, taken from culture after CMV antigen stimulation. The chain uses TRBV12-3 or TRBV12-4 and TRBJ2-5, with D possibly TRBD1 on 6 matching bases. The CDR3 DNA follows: TGTGCCAGCAGGCCACAGGGAGAAGAGACCCAGTACTTC. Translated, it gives CASRPQGEETQYF.